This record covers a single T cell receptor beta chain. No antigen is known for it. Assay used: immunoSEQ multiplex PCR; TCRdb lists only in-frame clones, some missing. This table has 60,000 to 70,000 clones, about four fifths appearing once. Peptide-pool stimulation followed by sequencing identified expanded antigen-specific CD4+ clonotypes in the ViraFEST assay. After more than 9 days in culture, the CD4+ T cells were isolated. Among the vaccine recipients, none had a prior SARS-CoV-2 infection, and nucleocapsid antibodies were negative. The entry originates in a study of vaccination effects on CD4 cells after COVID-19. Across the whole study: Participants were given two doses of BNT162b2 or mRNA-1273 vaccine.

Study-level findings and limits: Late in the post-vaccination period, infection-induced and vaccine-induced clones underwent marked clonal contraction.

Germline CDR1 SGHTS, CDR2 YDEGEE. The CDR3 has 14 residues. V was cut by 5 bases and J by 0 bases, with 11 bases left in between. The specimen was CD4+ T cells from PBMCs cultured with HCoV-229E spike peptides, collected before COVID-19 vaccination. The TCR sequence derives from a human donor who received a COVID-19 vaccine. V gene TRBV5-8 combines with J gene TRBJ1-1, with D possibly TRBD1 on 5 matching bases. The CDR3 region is CASSPDRLNTEAFF. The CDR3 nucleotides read TGTGCCAGCAGTCCCGACAGATTGAACACTGAAGCTTTCTTT.